This T cell receptor beta chain appears in the sequencing data of a study of T cells after yellow fever vaccination. Turning to the study itself: Some fractions had low cell numbers, and these were prepared with SMART-Seq v4 Ultra Low Input.

Via MiXCR, TCRdb re-called the 5' RACE reads, giving one row per CDR3 protein. The sample holds about 130,000 distinct CDR3 sequences, about 8.2% seen once. Germline V lookup: CDR1 LNHDA, CDR2 SQIVND (reference sequence). Trimming pared 7 bases from V and 5 bases from J, leaving 7 bases between. The CDR3 covers 11 residues. This clonotype was picked up a small number of times. The sample here was CD8+ T cells sorted from PBMCs, taken on the day of the yellow fever booster vaccination. This TCR came from a man younger than 35 who received the YFV17D yellow fever vaccine. V usage is TRBV19 and J usage is TRBJ2-3; D uncertain. CDR3 sequence reads: CASTTGDTQYF. The CDR3 nucleotides read TGTGCCAGTACCACTGGAGATACGCAGTATTTT.